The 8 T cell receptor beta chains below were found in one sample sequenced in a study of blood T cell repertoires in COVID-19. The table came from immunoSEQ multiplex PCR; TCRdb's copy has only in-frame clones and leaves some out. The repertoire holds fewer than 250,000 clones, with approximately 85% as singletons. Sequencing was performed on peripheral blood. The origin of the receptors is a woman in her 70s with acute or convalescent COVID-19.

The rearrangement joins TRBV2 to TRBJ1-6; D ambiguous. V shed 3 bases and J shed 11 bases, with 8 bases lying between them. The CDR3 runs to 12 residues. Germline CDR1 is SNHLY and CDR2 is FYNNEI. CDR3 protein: CASSEGSTPLHF. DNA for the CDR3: TGTGCCAGCAGTGAGGGCAGTACACCCCTCCACTTT.

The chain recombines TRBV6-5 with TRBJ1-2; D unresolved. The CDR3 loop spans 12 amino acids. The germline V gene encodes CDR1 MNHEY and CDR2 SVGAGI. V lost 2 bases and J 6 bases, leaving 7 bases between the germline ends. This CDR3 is CASSYGVNGYTF. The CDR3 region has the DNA TGTGCCAGCAGTTACGGAGTTAATGGCTACACCTTC.

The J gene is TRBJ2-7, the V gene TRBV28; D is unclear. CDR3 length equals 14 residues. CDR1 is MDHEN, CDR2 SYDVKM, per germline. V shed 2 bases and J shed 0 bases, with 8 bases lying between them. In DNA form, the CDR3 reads TGTGCCAGCAGTTTAGCAAGAGGCTCCTACGAGCAGTACTTC. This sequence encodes CASSLARGSYEQYF.

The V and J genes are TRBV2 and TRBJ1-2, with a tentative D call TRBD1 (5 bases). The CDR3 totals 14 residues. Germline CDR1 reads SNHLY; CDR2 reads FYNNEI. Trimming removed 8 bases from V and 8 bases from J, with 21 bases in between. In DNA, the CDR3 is TGTGCCAGCTCCCGGAGGGGATCCTCGGAAGGCTACACCTTC. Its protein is CASSRRGSSEGYTF.

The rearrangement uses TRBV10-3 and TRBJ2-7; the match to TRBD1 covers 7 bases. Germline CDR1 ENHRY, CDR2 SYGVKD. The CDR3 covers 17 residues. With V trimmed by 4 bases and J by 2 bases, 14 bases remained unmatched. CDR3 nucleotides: TGTGCCATCAGTGGGGAAGTACAGGGGTTGTTTGCCTACGAGCAGTACTTC. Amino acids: CAISGEVQGLFAYEQYF.

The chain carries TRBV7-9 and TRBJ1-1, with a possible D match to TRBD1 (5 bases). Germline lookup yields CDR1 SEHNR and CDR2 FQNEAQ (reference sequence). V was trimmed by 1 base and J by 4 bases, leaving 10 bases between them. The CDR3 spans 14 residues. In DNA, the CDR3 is TGTGCCAGCAGCTTAGATCAGGGTGGCACTGAAGCTTTCTTT. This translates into CASSLDQGGTEAFF.

The chain's CDR3 is CAWSPITGNQPQHF. The DNA for the CDR3 is TGTGCCTGGAGTCCCATAACGGGGAATCAGCCCCAGCATTTT. The chain combines TRBV30 with TRBJ1-5; D remains unclear. V shed 2 bases and J shed 4 bases, with 12 bases lying between them. The CDR3 loop spans 14 amino acids. CDR1 is GTSNPN and CDR2 is SVGIG in the germline V gene (reference sequence). Filled out from reference TRBV30 and TRBJ1-5, the complete variable domain reads SQTIHQWPATLVQPVGSPLSLECTVEGTSNPNLYWYRQAAGRGLQLLFYSVGIGQISSEVPQNLSASRPQDRQFILSSKKLLLSDSGFYLCAWSPITGNQPQHFGDGTRLSIL.

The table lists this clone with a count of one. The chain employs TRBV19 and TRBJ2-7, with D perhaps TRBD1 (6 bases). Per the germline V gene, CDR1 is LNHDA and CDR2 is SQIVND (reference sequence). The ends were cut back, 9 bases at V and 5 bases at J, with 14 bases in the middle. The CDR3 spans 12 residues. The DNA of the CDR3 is TGTGCCAGCCCGACGGCAGGGGACGAGCAGTACTTC. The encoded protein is CASPTAGDEQYF.